One and the same sample provided the 30 T cell receptor beta chains below, sequenced in a study of blood T cell repertoires in COVID-19. Profiling relied on immunoSEQ multiplex PCR, and the TCRdb table lists in-frame clones only, not all of them. The table lists hundreds of thousands of clones, around nine tenths of them singletons. Source material: peripheral blood. The receptors come from a man aged 35 to 55 with acute or convalescent COVID-19.

The chain employs TRBV7-8 and TRBJ1-3; no clear D. CDR1 and CDR2 from the germline V gene are SGHVS and FQNEAQ. V was shortened by 1 base and J by 2 bases, with 3 bases between the two germline ends. The CDR3 has 13 amino acids. CDR3 region: CASSLVAGNTIYF. CDR3 bases: TGTGCCAGCAGCTTAGTAGCTGGAAACACCATATATTTT.

V gene TRBV30 combines with J gene TRBJ2-1, with TRBD1 matching 7 bases. The germline CDR1 and CDR2 sequences are GTSNPN and SVGIG (reference sequence). This CDR3 is 15 amino acids long. V shed 5 bases, J shed 5 bases, and the junction held 12 bases outside the gene matches. The CDR3 DNA is TGTGCCTGGGCTCCCAGACAGGGAAATCACAATGAGCAGTTCTTC. This gives the protein CAWAPRQGNHNEQFF.

J is TRBJ2-1 and V is TRBV4-3; TRBD2 matches at 8 bases. Trimming took 2 bases from V and 5 from J; bases not matched to a gene: 14. The CDR3 spans 18 residues. Germline V gives CDR1 LGHNA, CDR2 YSLEER. CDR3 sequence (DNA): TGCGCCAGCAGCCAAAACCTACTCGGCGGGGGGTTACACAATGAGCAGTTCTTC. Translation gives CASSQNLLGGGLHNEQFF.

The V and J genes are TRBV28 and TRBJ2-4, with D possibly TRBD2 on 6 matching bases. CDR3 length: 15 residues. Trimming cost V 3 bases and J 1 base, with 10 bases left between them. CDR1 and CDR2 from the germline V gene are MDHEN and SYDVKM. CDR3 coding DNA: TGTGCCAGCAGTTTGGGGGGTGGGGCCAAAAACATTCAGTACTTC. Translating it yields CASSLGGGAKNIQYF.

The V call is TRBV4-1, the J call TRBJ1-5; 7 bases match TRBD1. V shed 3 bases, J shed 3 bases, and the junction held 11 bases outside the gene matches. Germline V lookup: CDR1 MGHRA, CDR2 YSYEKL. This CDR3 region has 17 residues. The CDR3 protein is CASSQRHRGDFNQPQHF. As DNA, the CDR3 is TGCGCCAGCAGCCAGCGTCACAGGGGTGACTTCAATCAGCCCCAGCATTTT.

This clone has just one count. The J gene is TRBJ2-5, the V gene TRBV19; 12 bases align to TRBD2. CDR1 and CDR2 from the germline V gene are LNHDA and SQIVND (reference sequence). The CDR3 runs 15 residues. V lost 6 bases to trimming and J lost 7 bases; unmatched junction nucleotides: 9. The CDR3 here is CASSLNLAGGGTQYF. In nucleotides, the CDR3 is TGTGCCAGTAGCCTGAACCTAGCGGGAGGGGGGACCCAGTACTTC.

The chain employs TRBV30 and TRBJ1-2; perhaps TRBD1 as D (5 bases). The germline CDR1 and CDR2 sequences are GTSNPN and SVGIG (reference sequence). The V end was cut by 0 bases, the J end by 4 bases, with 12 bases between. The length of the CDR3 is 14 residues. The chain's CDR3 is CAWSVYDRSYGYTF. CDR3 nucleotide sequence: TGTGCCTGGAGTGTATACGACAGAAGCTATGGCTACACCTTC.

This clone was counted once. This chain links TRBV6-5 with TRBJ1-1, with TRBD1 identical over 12 bases. The CDR3 has 13 residues. After removal of 7 bases from V and 10 bases from J, the junction contained 7 bases not matched to a gene. Germline CDR1 and CDR2: MNHEY and SVGAGI. This chain's CDR3 is CASKGQGAVAAFF. CDR3 DNA sequence: TGTGCCAGCAAGGGACAGGGGGCAGTTGCAGCTTTCTTT.

In regard to this clone: It is unclear where the CDR3 begins or ends on the DNA, so no DNA is shown, and the CDR3 is as TCRdb lists it. The chain has TRBV21-1 and TRBJ1-1. TRBV21-1 has pseudogene status. The CDR3 extends over 17 residues, inclusive of both ends. This CDR3 reads CASFWVGGGAGNTEAFF.

The chain uses TRBV30 and TRBJ2-2, with TRBD2 matching over 13 bases. The CDR3 covers 15 residues. After removal of 0 bases from V and 5 bases from J, the junction contained 0 bases not matched to a gene. Germline values: CDR1 GTSNPN, CDR2 SVGIG (reference sequence). Written as DNA, the CDR3 is TGTGCCTGGAGTGTGACTAGCGGGGGGACCGGGGAGCTGTTTTTT. Amino acids: CAWSVTSGGTGELFF.

This clone was seen only once. V is TRBV5-6 and J is TRBJ1-2; TRBD1 matches 9 bases. The CDR3 length is 15 residues. The germline gives CDR1 SGHDT, CDR2 YYEEEE. The ends lost 1 base at V and 4 bases at J; junction bases unmatched: 5. The CDR3 DNA reads TGTGCCAGCAGCTTGAGCGACAGGGGGGCCTATGGCTACACCTTC. Translating gives CASSLSDRGAYGYTF.

The J gene is TRBJ2-7, the V gene TRBV18, with 7 bases matching TRBD1. Germline CDR1 KGHSH, CDR2 LQKENI. CDR3 size: 15 residues. V shed 6 bases, J shed 2 bases, and the junction held 10 bases outside the gene matches. The CDR3 DNA reads as TGTGCCAGCTCTCACCCGGTACAGGGGCCCTACGAGCAGTACTTC. Translating gives CASSHPVQGPYEQYF.

The J gene is TRBJ2-4, the V gene TRBV19, with D possibly being TRBD1 (6 bases). CDR1 LNHDA and CDR2 SQIVND come from the germline V gene (reference sequence). The V and J ends lost 5 bases and 6 bases respectively, with 11 bases between them. CDR3 length: 13 amino acids. CDR3 sequence: CASSEQGANIQYF. CDR3 DNA sequence: TGTGCCAGTAGTGAACAGGGTGCAAACATTCAGTACTTC.

The J gene is TRBJ2-2, the V gene TRBV2, with unresolved D. V was shortened by 6 bases and J by 6 bases, with 11 bases between the two germline ends. The CDR3 is 13 residues long. The germline CDR1 and CDR2 sequences are SNHLY and FYNNEI. In nucleotides, the CDR3 is TGTGCCAGCAGCGTCGCCCCGGCCGGGGAGCTGTTTTTT. Its protein product is CASSVAPAGELFF.

This rearrangement joins TRBV5-1 to TRBJ1-1, with D possibly matching TRBD1 (5 bases). This CDR3 is 13 amino acids long. Germline V gives CDR1 SGHRS, CDR2 YFSETQ. V lost 0 bases to trimming and J lost 6 bases, with 9 bases between them. The DNA of the CDR3 is TGCGCCAGCAGCTTGGAGGCAGGGTCTGAAGCTTTCTTT. Translation: CASSLEAGSEAFF. The full variable domain, with the rest looked up from reference TRBV5-1 and TRBJ1-1, is KAGVTQTPRYLIKTRGQQVTLSCSPISGHRSVSWYQQTPGQGLQFLFEYFSETQRNKGNFPGRFSGRQFSNSRSEMNVSTLELGDSALYLCASSLEAGSEAFFGQGTRLTVV.

This clone was counted once. The chain employs TRBV11-2 and TRBJ2-1; perhaps TRBD2 as D (5 bases). The V gene's germline CDR1 is SGHAT and CDR2 FQNNGV. V shed 2 bases and J shed 2 bases, with 10 bases lying between them. The CDR3 runs to 15 residues. CDR3 sequence (DNA): TGTGCCAGCAGCTTAATCACGGGGACCTACAATGAGCAGTTCTTC. This sequence encodes CASSLITGTYNEQFF.

V and J are TRBV19 and TRBJ1-5; D is unclear. Looked up from germline, CDR1 is LNHDA and CDR2 is SQIVND (reference sequence). With 4 bases removed from V and 1 base from J, the gap between germline ends came to 5 bases. The CDR3 covers 13 residues. Written as DNA, the CDR3 is TGTGCCAGTAGTAGTATGAGCAATCAGCCCCAGCATTTT. Translation gives CASSSMSNQPQHF. The variable domain in full, with the rest retrieved from reference TRBV19 and TRBJ1-5, is DGGITQSPKYLFRKEGQNVTLSCEQNLNHDAMYWYRQDPGQGLRLIYYSQIVNDFQKGDIAEGYSVSREKKESFPLTVTSAQKNPTAFYLCASSSMSNQPQHFGDGTRLSIL.

CDR3 nucleotide sequence: TGTGCCAGCGGGGCCCCCGGGCGCCTCTATGGCTACACCTTC. Translated, it gives CASGAPGRLYGYTF. The chain employs TRBV6-6 and TRBJ1-2; tentatively, D is TRBD1 (5 bases). Germline lookup yields CDR1 MNHNY and CDR2 SVGAGI (reference sequence). V dropped 8 bases and J dropped 4 bases, with 17 bases sitting between them. The CDR3 contains 14 residues.

The chain links TRBV5-1 to TRBJ1-5; D gene ambiguous. V lost 5 bases to trimming and J lost 0 bases, with 6 bases between them. Germline V gene data show CDR1 as SGHRS and CDR2 as YFSETQ. The CDR3 spans 13 residues. Written as DNA, the CDR3 is TGCGCCAGCAGTGCAGATAGCAATCAGCCCCAGCATTTT. Amino acids: CASSADSNQPQHF.

V usage is TRBV7-2 and J usage is TRBJ2-2; 15 bases match TRBD2. CDR3 length: 17 amino acids. After removal of 2 bases from V and 5 bases from J, the junction contained 3 bases not matched to a gene. From germline, CDR1 is SGHTA and CDR2 FQGNSA. The chain's CDR3 is CASSLLGTSGGTGELFF. Here the CDR3 DNA reads TGTGCCAGCAGCTTACTAGGGACTAGCGGGGGGACCGGGGAGCTGTTTTTT. The full variable domain, with the rest looked up from reference TRBV7-2 and TRBJ2-2, is GAGVSQSPSNKVTEKGKDVELRCDPISGHTALYWYRQSLGQGLEFLIYFQGNSAPDKSGLPSDRFSAERTGGSVSTLTIQRTQQEDSAVYLCASSLLGTSGGTGELFFGEGSRLTVL.

This clone has more than one count but fewer than ten. V gene TRBV30 combines with J gene TRBJ2-7; 10 bases map to TRBD2. The V segment lost 3 bases and the J segment 7 bases; nucleotides outside the gene matches: 12. The length of the CDR3 is 15 residues. Germline-derived CDR1 and CDR2 are GTSNPN and SVGIG (reference sequence). CDR3 coding DNA: TGTGCCTGGAGGAGTGGACTAGCGGCAGCCCGGGAGCAGTACTTC. This sequence encodes CAWRSGLAAAREQYF.

The genes are TRBV27 and TRBJ2-4, with 7 bases fitting TRBD1. Per the germline V gene, CDR1 is MNHEY and CDR2 is SMNVEV (reference sequence). V dropped 4 bases and J dropped 0; count of bases not matched to a gene: 3. The CDR3 spans 15 residues. CDR3 loop: CASSWTGSAKNIQYF. The CDR3 coding sequence is TGTGCCAGCAGTTGGACAGGCTCAGCCAAAAACATTCAGTACTTC.

A remark on this clone: A read error may account for a junction end that differs from germline. The V gene is TRBV6-5, the J gene TRBJ1-1; weak D call: TRBD1 (5 bases). CDR1 is MNHEY and CDR2 is SVGAGI in the germline V gene. This CDR3 comprises 13 residues. The CDR3 DNA follows: TGTGCCAGCAGGAAGATACCGGACACTGCAGCTTTCTTT. This translates into CASRKIPDTAAFF.

A word on this clone: Other DNA sequences in this specimen translate into the identical CDR3. J is TRBJ1-2 and V is TRBV5-1, with 9 bases identical to TRBD1. Trimming removed 2 bases from V and 7 bases from J; junction bases left unmatched: 3. The CDR3 extends over 13 amino acids. Germline V gene data show CDR1 as SGHRS and CDR2 as YFSETQ. The CDR3 loop is CASSLTGGIGYTF. The CDR3 nucleotides read TGCGCCAGCAGCTTAACAGGGGGCATTGGCTACACCTTC.

The chain joins TRBV7-9 to TRBJ2-2; 9 nucleotides align to TRBD2. Germline V gives CDR1 SEHNR, CDR2 FQNEAQ (reference sequence). This CDR3 contains 16 residues. V was clipped by 4 bases and J by 0 bases; unmatched bases: 3. CDR3 protein: CASSSGLAPNTGELFF. CDR3 nucleotide sequence: TGTGCCAGCAGCTCGGGACTAGCCCCGAACACCGGGGAGCTGTTTTTT.

V is TRBV5-1 and J is TRBJ1-3; D unresolved. This CDR3 contains 13 residues. Germline CDR1 is SGHRS and CDR2 is YFSETQ. V was trimmed by 4 bases and J by 7 bases, leaving 12 bases between them. The CDR3 sequence: CASSHNGENTIYF. The CDR3 DNA reads TGCGCCAGCAGCCACAACGGGGAGAACACCATATATTTT.

The chain couples TRBV4-3 to TRBJ2-1; TRBD2 aligns across 13 bases. Germline CDR1 LGHNA, CDR2 YSLEER. V was clipped by 0 bases and J by 1 base; unmatched bases: 6. The CDR3 consists of 19 residues. CDR3 loop: CASSQDRTSGSGSYNEQFF. The CDR3 DNA follows: TGCGCCAGCAGCCAAGATAGGACTAGCGGGAGTGGTTCCTACAATGAGCAGTTCTTC.

This chain joins TRBV18 and TRBJ1-5, with 8 bases aligning to TRBD1. V was pared by 3 bases and J by 2 bases, with 9 bases of the junction left unmatched. The CDR3 contains 17 residues. The germline gives CDR1 KGHSH, CDR2 LQKENI. This CDR3 is CASSPGQGGIGNQPQHF. CDR3 sequence (DNA): TGTGCCAGCTCACCCGGACAGGGTGGTATAGGCAATCAGCCCCAGCATTTT.

The chain couples TRBV2 to TRBJ2-7, with a tentative D call TRBD1 (5 bases). The germline V and J ends were trimmed by 8 bases and 3 bases, with 14 bases remaining between them. CDR3 length: 13 residues. In germline, CDR1 is SNHLY, CDR2 FYNNEI. The CDR3 protein is CASDGQGYYEQYF. The DNA of the CDR3 is TGTGCCAGCGACGGCCAGGGATACTACGAGCAGTACTTC.

The chain is built from TRBV11-1 and TRBJ2-3; D is unresolved. With 4 bases removed from V and 2 bases from J, the gap between germline ends came to 4 bases. Germline values: CDR1 SGHAT, CDR2 FQDESV (reference sequence). The CDR3 runs 12 residues. CDR3 protein: CASSSSTDTQYF. The CDR3 bases are TGTGCCAGCAGCTCGTCCACAGATACGCAGTATTTT. Full variable domain (outside the CDR3, taken from reference TRBV11-1 and TRBJ2-3): EAEVAQSPRYKITEKSQAVAFWCDPISGHATLYWYRQILGQGPELLVQFQDESVVDDSQLPKDRFSAERLKGVDSTLKIQPAELGDSAMYLCASSSSTDTQYFGPGTRLTVL.